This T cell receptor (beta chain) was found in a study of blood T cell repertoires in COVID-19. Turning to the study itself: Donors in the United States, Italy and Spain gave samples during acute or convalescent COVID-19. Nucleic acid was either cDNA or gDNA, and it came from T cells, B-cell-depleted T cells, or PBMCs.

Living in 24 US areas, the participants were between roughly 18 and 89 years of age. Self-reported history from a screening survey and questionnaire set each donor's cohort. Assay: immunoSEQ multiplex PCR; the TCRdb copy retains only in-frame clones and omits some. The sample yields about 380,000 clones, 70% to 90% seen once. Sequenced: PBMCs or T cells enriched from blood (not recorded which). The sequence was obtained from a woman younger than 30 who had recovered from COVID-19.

CDR3 in amino acids: CRQDWGEAFF. The CDR3 DNA sequence: TGCAGACAGGATTGGGGAGAAGCTTTCTTT. The chain uses TRBV20-1 and TRBJ1-1, with D tentatively TRBD1 (5 bases). Per germline, CDR1 DFQATT and CDR2 SNEGSKA (reference sequence). The CDR3 consists of 10 residues.